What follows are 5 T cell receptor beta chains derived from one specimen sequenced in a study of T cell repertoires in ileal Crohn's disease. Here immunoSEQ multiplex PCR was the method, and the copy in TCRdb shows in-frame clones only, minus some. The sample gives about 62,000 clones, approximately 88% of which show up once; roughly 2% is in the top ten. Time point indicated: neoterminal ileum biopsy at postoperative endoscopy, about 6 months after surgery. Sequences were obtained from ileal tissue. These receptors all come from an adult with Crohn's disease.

CDR3 DNA sequence: TGTGCCAGTAGTAACACAGGCTGGGGCAATGAGCAGTTCTTC. It codes for CASSNTGWGNEQFF. The chain combines TRBV19 with TRBJ2-1; D possibly corresponds to TRBD1 (5 bases). V was pared by 4 bases and J by 6 bases, with 13 bases between. The CDR3 is made up of 14 amino acids. Germline CDR1 reads LNHDA; CDR2 reads SQIVND (reference sequence).

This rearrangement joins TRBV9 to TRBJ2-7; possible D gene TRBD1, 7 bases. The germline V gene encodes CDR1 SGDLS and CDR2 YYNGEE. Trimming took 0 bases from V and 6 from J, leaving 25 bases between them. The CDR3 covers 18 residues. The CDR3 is CASSVAQPMQDRDCEQYV. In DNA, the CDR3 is TGTGCCAGCAGCGTAGCCCAGCCGATGCAAGACAGGGACTGCGAGCAGTACGTC.

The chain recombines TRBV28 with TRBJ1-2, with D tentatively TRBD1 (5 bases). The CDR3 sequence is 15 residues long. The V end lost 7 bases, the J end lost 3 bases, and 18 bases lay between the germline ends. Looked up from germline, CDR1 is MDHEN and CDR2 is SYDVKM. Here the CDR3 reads CASKPTDNSYYGYTF. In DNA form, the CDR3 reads TGTGCCAGCAAACCGACAGACAATAGTTACTATGGCTACACCTTC.

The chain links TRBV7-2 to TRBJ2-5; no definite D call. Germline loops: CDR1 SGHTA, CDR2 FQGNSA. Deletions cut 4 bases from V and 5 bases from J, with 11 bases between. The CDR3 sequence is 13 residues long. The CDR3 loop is CASSSPMRETQYF. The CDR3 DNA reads TGTGCCAGCAGCTCACCGATGAGGGAGACCCAGTACTTC.

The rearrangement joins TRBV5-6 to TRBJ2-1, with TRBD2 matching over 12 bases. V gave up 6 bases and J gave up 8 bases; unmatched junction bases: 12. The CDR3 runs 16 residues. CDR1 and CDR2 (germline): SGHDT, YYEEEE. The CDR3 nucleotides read TGTGCCAGCAACCCCGTGAGGACTAGCGGGGACGATGAGCAGTTCTTC. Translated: CASNPVRTSGDDEQFF.